These 11 T cell receptor beta chains came from one sample sequenced in a study of blood T cell repertoires in COVID-19. Profiling relied on immunoSEQ multiplex PCR, and the TCRdb table lists in-frame clones only, not all of them. The sample lists 200,000 to 250,000 clones; almost 90% were seen once. The sequencing input was peripheral blood. Receptor source: an older woman with acute or convalescent COVID-19.

The J gene is TRBJ1-4, the V gene TRBV30; D not certain. V was shortened by 5 bases and J by 0 bases, with 13 bases between the two germline ends. The V gene's germline CDR1 is GTSNPN and CDR2 SVGIG (reference sequence). The CDR3 sequence is 15 residues long. The DNA for the CDR3 is TGTGCCTGGGGTAAGCTGGGCTCAACTAATGAAAAACTGTTTTTT. Protein: CAWGKLGSTNEKLFF.

The CDR3 loop reads CASSLIGGVGSFYF. CDR3 DNA sequence: TGTGCCAGCAGCTTAATAGGGGGCGTCGGGAGTTTTTACTTC. The V and J genes are TRBV3-1 (or the pseudogene TRBV3-2) and TRBJ2-7; perhaps TRBD1 as D (7 bases). Trimming stripped 5 bases from V and 13 bases from J, with 24 bases between. The germline V gene has CDR1 LGHDT and CDR2 YNNKEL (reference sequence). The CDR3 is 14 amino acids.

On this clone itself: The same CDR3 also results from other DNA sequences found in this sample. This chain connects TRBV6-5 to TRBJ1-5; 8 bases are a match to TRBD1. Trimming cost V 6 bases and J 3 bases; bases outside gene matches: 4. The CDR3 contains 14 residues. Per germline, CDR1 MNHEY and CDR2 SVGAGI. The CDR3 region has the DNA TGTGCCAGCAGCAGACAGGGGTACAATCAGCCCCAGCATTTT. As protein: CASSRQGYNQPQHF.

This clone was detected a few times. J is TRBJ1-5 and V is TRBV9, with D uncertain. V lost 2 bases and J lost 5, with 14 bases in between. The germline gives CDR1 SGDLS, CDR2 YYNGEE. The CDR3 is 15 amino acids. CDR3 in DNA: TGTGCCAGCAGCGTCGAGGGAGGGATCTATCAGCCCCAGCATTTT. Protein sequence: CASSVEGGIYQPQHF.

V gene TRBV5-4 combines with J gene TRBJ1-4; possibly TRBD1 for D (5 bases). V dropped 3 bases and J dropped 4 bases, with 10 bases sitting between them. Germline values: CDR1 SGHNT, CDR2 YYREEE (reference sequence). The CDR3 is made up of 14 amino acids. DNA for the CDR3: TGTGCCAGCAGCTCGGGACTGTATAATGAAAAACTGTTTTTT. Translated, it gives CASSSGLYNEKLFF. Looking up the rest from reference TRBV5-4 and TRBJ1-4 gives the full variable domain: ETGVTQSPTHLIKTRGQQVTLRCSSQSGHNTVSWYQQALGQGPQFIFQYYREEENGRGNFPPRFSGLQFPNYSSELNVNALELDDSALYLCASSSGLYNEKLFFGSGTQLSVL.

This clone was recorded only once. This rearrangement joins TRBV5-1 to TRBJ1-1; D not certain. The CDR3 runs to 15 residues. Germline V gives CDR1 SGHRS, CDR2 YFSETQ. V was trimmed by 0 bases and J by 1 base, leaving 10 bases between them. The CDR3 spells CASSLVDSRNTEAFF. The CDR3 DNA is TGCGCCAGCAGCTTGGTAGACTCCAGGAACACTGAAGCTTTCTTT.

CDR3 nucleotides: TGCGCCAGCACGACAGCCTTCCAAGAGACCCAGTACTTC. Translating gives CASTTAFQETQYF. This chain joins TRBV10-2 and TRBJ2-5; perhaps TRBD1 as D (5 bases). CDR3 length: 13 amino acids. Germline lookup yields CDR1 WSHSY and CDR2 SAAADI. The V end lost 7 bases, the J end lost 1 base, and 10 bases lay between the germline ends.

The V gene is TRBV3-1 (or the pseudogene TRBV3-2), the J gene TRBJ2-5, with a tentative D call TRBD1 (6 bases). The CDR3 contains 16 residues. The V end was cut by 4 bases, the J end by 4 bases, with 19 bases between. CDR1 is LGHDT and CDR2 is YNNKEL in the germline V gene (reference sequence). The CDR3 nucleotides are TGTGCCAGCAGCCTCAGTCCGGCAGGGGCAGTAGAGACCCAGTACTTC. Amino acid sequence: CASSLSPAGAVETQYF.

V and J are TRBV6-5 and TRBJ2-7; 8 bases match TRBD1. This CDR3 has 15 residues. V was clipped by 8 bases and J by 3 bases; unmatched bases: 12. Germline loops: CDR1 MNHEY, CDR2 SVGAGI. CDR3 in DNA: TGTGCCAGCCGCTCCGGGACAGGAGGTTTCTACGAGCAGTACTTC. The encoded protein is CASRSGTGGFYEQYF.

J is TRBJ2-1 and V is TRBV9, with 13 bases matching TRBD2. The CDR3 length is 15 residues. The trim removed 6 bases at V and 8 bases at J, leaving 8 bases unmatched. Germline CDR1 SGDLS, CDR2 YYNGEE. The DNA of the CDR3 is TGTGCCAGCACGATACTAGCGGGGGGGCCCGATGAGCAGTTCTTC. Translated: CASTILAGGPDEQFF. The variable domain in full, completed from reference TRBV9 and TRBJ2-1, reads DSGVTQTPKHLITATGQRVTLRCSPRSGDLSVYWYQQSLDQGLQFLIQYYNGEERAKGNILERFSAQQFPDLHSELNLSSLELGDSALYFCASTILAGGPDEQFFGPGTRLTVL.

The chain carries TRBV7-9 and TRBJ1-2; TRBD1 matches at 9 bases. This CDR3 spans 17 amino acids. Germline CDR1 is SEHNR and CDR2 is FQNEAQ (reference sequence). Trimming at V came to 2 bases and at J to 4 bases, leaving 11 bases not matched to a gene. The DNA for the CDR3 is TGTGCCAGCAGCTTAAAGATTGGACAGGGGTTTTTCTATGGCTACACCTTC. Translated: CASSLKIGQGFFYGYTF.